Each of the 23 T cell receptor beta chains below was sequenced from the same sample in a study of T-cell reconstitution after alpha-beta-depleted transplantation in children. The library targeted TCRbeta and was prepared with unique molecular identifiers. TCRdb re-called the PCR reads with MiXCR, one entry per CDR3 protein. The data show approximately 270,000 distinct CDR3 sequences, 9.9% seen once. The sequenced sample was PBMCs from the stem cell graft donor, obtained from the stem cell graft. These receptors all come from a human donor who donated a stem cell graft to a child with SCID.

This clonotype was picked up a small number of times. The rearrangement links TRBV20-1 to TRBJ1-5; 7 bases line up with TRBD1. V lost 7 bases to trimming and J lost 5 bases; unmatched junction nucleotides: 8. Looked up from germline, CDR1 is DFQATT and CDR2 is SNEGSKA (reference sequence). This CDR3 contains 13 residues. The CDR3 is CSVGDREHQPQHF. The DNA of the CDR3 is TGCAGTGTTGGCGACAGGGAGCATCAGCCCCAGCATTTT.

V usage is TRBV12-3 or TRBV12-4 and J usage is TRBJ2-7, with D possibly matching TRBD1 (5 bases). V lost 1 base, J lost 0 bases, and 13 bases lay in between. This CDR3 has 16 amino acids. Written as DNA, the CDR3 is TGTGCCAGCAGTTTAGGGCGGACACCGAGCTCCTACGAGCAGTACTTC. It encodes CASSLGRTPSSYEQYF.

The chain joins TRBV20-1 to TRBJ2-1; D is unresolved. The V and J ends lost 5 bases and 0 bases respectively, with 14 bases between them. The CDR3 runs 15 residues. Germline lookup yields CDR1 DFQATT and CDR2 SNEGSKA (reference sequence). This CDR3 reads CSAHTYTSSYNEQFF. CDR3 sequence (DNA): TGCAGTGCTCACACTTACACAAGCTCCTACAATGAGCAGTTCTTC.

Comments on this clonotype: A read error may explain this, as a much larger clone is one base away. This chain links TRBV9 with TRBJ1-2; D gene unclear. Germline V CDR1 and CDR2: SGDLS, YYNGEE. The ends were cut back, 0 bases at V and 10 bases at J, with 16 bases in the middle. CDR3 length: 14 residues. Here the CDR3 reads CASSVGRGNFLYTF. The CDR3 DNA follows: TGTGCCAGCAGCGTAGGGCGCGGCAACTTCCTCTACACCTTC.

J is TRBJ2-7 and V is TRBV3-1; the D gene could be TRBD1 or TRBD2 (5 bases each). V lost 0 bases and J lost 4, with 13 bases in between. Germline CDR1 LGHDT, CDR2 YNNKEL (reference sequence). This CDR3 is built from 15 residues. The CDR3 loop is CASSQDRDPGYEQYF. The CDR3 DNA reads TGTGCCAGCAGCCAAGACCGGGACCCCGGTTACGAGCAGTACTTC.

The chain links TRBV12-3 or TRBV12-4 to TRBJ2-1; 11 bases map to TRBD2. V gave up 6 bases and J gave up 9 bases; unmatched junction bases: 7. CDR3 length: 14 residues. CDR3 residues: CASSYSGGAIEQFF. As DNA, the CDR3 is TGTGCCAGCAGCTATAGCGGGGGGGCCATTGAGCAGTTCTTC.

This clonotype was seen a handful of times. The chain has TRBV7-6 and TRBJ2-1, with TRBD1 as a possible D gene (5 bases). The ends were cut back, 1 base at V and 8 bases at J, with 12 bases in the middle. CDR1 is SGHVS, CDR2 FNYEAQ, per germline. There are 14 residues in the CDR3. CDR3 loop: CASSLDPGSDEQFF. The CDR3 DNA reads TGTGCCAGCAGCTTAGACCCAGGGTCCGATGAGCAGTTCTTC.

This clonotype came up many times. This sequence joins TRBV9 and TRBJ2-1; the D gene is possibly TRBD2 (5 bases). Trimming shortened V by 3 bases and J by 0 bases, and 10 bases separated the two germline ends. Germline assignment: CDR1 SGDLS and CDR2 YYNGEE. The CDR3 extends over 15 amino acids. CDR3 nucleotides: TGTGCCAGCAGCGCCCGGGAAGTCTCCTACAATGAGCAGTTCTTC. Amino acids: CASSAREVSYNEQFF.

The chain combines TRBV10-3 with TRBJ2-3, with D unclear. V was cut by 6 bases and J by 0 bases, with 10 bases left in between. In germline, CDR1 is ENHRY, CDR2 SYGVKD. There are 14 residues in the CDR3. CDR3 sequence: CAIRERPSTDTQYF. CDR3 bases: TGTGCCATCAGGGAGCGACCGAGCACAGATACGCAGTATTTT.

This clonotype showed up just a few times. The chain joins TRBV5-4 to TRBJ1-4; possible D gene TRBD1, 5 bases. Deletions cut 4 bases from V and 3 bases from J, with 13 bases between. Germline V gene sequence: CDR1 SGHNT, CDR2 YYREEE (reference sequence). The CDR3 consists of 15 residues. The DNA of the CDR3 is TGTGCCAGCAGCCCAGAGGGGTGGCCTAATGAAAAACTGTTTTTT. This gives the protein CASSPEGWPNEKLFF.

The sample holds many counts of this clonotype. The CDR3 nucleotides are TGCGCCAGCAGCTTGGAAACTGACACACCTAATGAGCAGTTCTTC. Translating gives CASSLETDTPNEQFF. This chain connects TRBV5-1 to TRBJ2-1; no clear D gene. CDR3 length equals 15 residues. Germline values: CDR1 SGHRS, CDR2 YFSETQ. The germline V and J ends were trimmed by 0 bases and 7 bases, with 14 bases remaining between them.

This chain connects TRBV24-1 to TRBJ1-5; the D gene is possibly TRBD1 (5 bases). Trimming pared 2 bases from V and 3 bases from J, leaving 10 bases between. This CDR3 comprises 15 residues. Germline CDR1 and CDR2: KGHDR and SFDVKD. The CDR3 is CATSDSGHPNQPQHF. The CDR3 DNA reads TGTGCCACCAGTGATTCCGGACACCCCAATCAGCCCCAGCATTTT.

This sequence joins TRBV7-9 and TRBJ1-1; a possible D gene is TRBD1 (5 bases). The length of the CDR3 is 12 residues. Looked up from germline, CDR1 is SEHNR and CDR2 is FQNEAQ (reference sequence). V shed 5 bases and J shed 8 bases, with 12 bases lying between them. The CDR3, as DNA: TGTGCCAGCAGCGGAGCCGGGGGAGAAGCTTTCTTT. Residues: CASSGAGGEAFF.

The chain joins TRBV11-2 to TRBJ2-7; tentative D call: TRBD1 (5 bases). The germline CDR1 and CDR2 sequences are SGHAT and FQNNGV. The CDR3 spans 14 residues. Deletions cut 1 base from V and 6 bases from J, with 13 bases between. Here the CDR3 reads CASSLAPRVGEQYF. CDR3 sequence (DNA): TGTGCCAGCAGCTTAGCCCCCAGGGTCGGCGAGCAGTACTTC.

This clonotype has more than one count but fewer than ten. This chain links TRBV4-1 with TRBJ2-3, with 8 bases aligning to TRBD2. Trimming removed 6 bases from V and 3 bases from J; junction bases left unmatched: 17. The CDR3 has 18 amino acids. Germline V gene sequence: CDR1 MGHRA, CDR2 YSYEKL. The chain's CDR3 is CASRSGGIGVFGTDTQYF. The CDR3 DNA follows: TGCGCCAGCAGGTCGGGGGGGATAGGGGTGTTTGGGACAGATACGCAGTATTTT.

The chain has TRBV12-3 or TRBV12-4 and TRBJ2-3; tentative D call: TRBD1 (6 bases). The CDR3 spans 12 residues. Trimming shortened V by 5 bases and J by 10 bases, and 13 bases separated the two germline ends. This chain's CDR3 is CASSTGRGAQYF. CDR3 bases: TGTGCCAGCAGTACTGGCAGGGGTGCGCAGTATTTT.

The chain combines TRBV2 with TRBJ2-5; weak D call: TRBD2 (7 bases). This CDR3 spans 13 amino acids. Germline V gene lookup returns CDR1 SNHLY and CDR2 FYNNEI. The V end was cut by 4 bases, the J end by 8 bases, with 14 bases between. The CDR3 here is CASSVSGGGTQYF. The CDR3 coding sequence is TGTGCCAGCAGTGTTTCGGGGGGCGGAACCCAGTACTTC.

This clonotype has only a few counts. V and J are TRBV12-3 or TRBV12-4 and TRBJ1-1, with D perhaps matching TRBD1 (6 bases). The CDR3 is made up of 15 amino acids. Trimming cost V 3 bases and J 8 bases, with 19 bases left between them. The CDR3 sequence: CASSFGTKGLGEAFF. The CDR3, as DNA: TGTGCCAGCAGTTTTGGGACAAAAGGGTTGGGGGAAGCTTTCTTT.

This clonotype has ten or more counts. The rearrangement links TRBV18 to TRBJ2-5; D is ambiguous. V lost 4 bases and J lost 2, with 8 bases in between. This CDR3 has 13 amino acids. The germline V gene has CDR1 KGHSH and CDR2 LQKENI. In DNA, the CDR3 is TGTGCCAGCTCACAGGTTTCTCAAGAGACCCAGTACTTC. Translation gives CASSQVSQETQYF.

The table lists this clonotype with many counts. The chain recombines TRBV20-1 with TRBJ1-2, with 9 bases matching TRBD1. The CDR3 extends over 18 amino acids. Germline CDR1 DFQATT, CDR2 SNEGSKA (reference sequence). After removal of 2 bases from V and 8 bases from J, the junction contained 21 bases not matched to a gene. CDR3 protein: CSARPEGGQGFPIWGYTF. The CDR3 DNA follows: TGCAGTGCTAGACCCGAGGGGGGACAGGGCTTCCCCATTTGGGGCTACACCTTC.

This clonotype came up a few times. This rearrangement joins TRBV2 to TRBJ2-7; maybe TRBD1 (5 bases). Trimming left V 7 bases short and J 0 bases short, with 10 bases between. Germline V gene data show CDR1 as SNHLY and CDR2 as FYNNEI. This CDR3 is built from 13 residues. DNA for the CDR3: TGTGCCAGCATGACAGAGAACTCCTACGAGCAGTACTTC. It codes for CASMTENSYEQYF.

V usage is TRBV6-1 and J usage is TRBJ2-3; no definite D call. This CDR3 region has 14 residues. Germline V gene lookup returns CDR1 MNHNS and CDR2 SASEGT. Trimming removed 6 bases from V and 4 bases from J, with 14 bases in between. The CDR3 sequence: CASRGSEGPDTQYF. In nucleotides, the CDR3 is TGTGCCAGCAGGGGGTCCGAAGGCCCAGATACGCAGTATTTT.

This clonotype was observed a single time. The chain combines TRBV29-1 with TRBJ2-7, with TRBD2 as a possible D gene (7 bases). Germline V gene data show CDR1 as SQVTM and CDR2 as ANQGSEA. The CDR3 sequence is 12 residues long. V lost 3 bases and J 6 bases, leaving 12 bases between the germline ends. CDR3 DNA: TGCAGCGTTGACGGAGGGGGGGCCGAGCAGTACTTC. Residues: CSVDGGGAEQYF.